A selection of T cell receptor beta chains follows, all from one sample in a study of Graves' ophthalmopathy and Graves' hyperthyroidism. From the multiplex PCR reads, TCRdb called clonotypes with MiXCR, one entry per CDR3 protein. The sample lists 600,000 to 700,000 distinct CDR3 sequences; more than 40% were seen once. The source material was peripheral blood. These receptors were taken from an adult man with Graves' ophthalmopathy. The CDR3 runs from the conserved cysteine through the conserved F or W. Each record gives: V gene, J gene, clone size, D gene, CDR3 DNA, CDR3 protein. A D gene is named only where the DNA matches it firmly. The size field is filled for only some rows; it gives once, few, many or a size class.

TRBV9	TRBJ2-2	NA	TRBD1	TGTGCCAGCAAGAAAGGGGGCGCCTTGGCCAAGACCGGGGAGCTGTTTTTT	CASKKGGALAKTGELFF
TRBV2	TRBJ2-7	many	NA	TGTGCCAGCAGTGGACAGATTTCCTCCTACGAGCAGTACTTC	CASSGQISSYEQYF
TRBV2	TRBJ2-1	NA	TRBD2	TGTGCCAGCAGTGGTCCTAGCGGGAGGGCCAATGAGCAGTTCTTC	CASSGPSGRANEQFF
TRBV20-1	TRBJ1-1	many	NA	TGCAGTGCTCCCCTAGCGCGCGCTGAAGCTTTCTTT	CSAPLARAEAFF
TRBV7-3	TRBJ1-4	few	NA	TGTGCCAGCAGCCAAGAAGCCCGACAGTCAACTAATGAAAAACTGTTTTTT	CASSQEARQSTNEKLFF
TRBV4-2	TRBJ2-7	many	TRBD2	TGTGCCAGCAGCCAAGATACTAGCGGGAGCTACGAGCAGTACTTC	CASSQDTSGSYEQYF
TRBV12-3/TRBV12-4	TRBJ2-5	many	TRBD1	TGTGCCAGCAGCCGGACAGGGACCGAGACCCAGTACTTC	CASSRTGTETQYF
TRBV6-6	TRBJ1-4	NA	NA	TGTGCCAGCACCCCGGGAGTGGGTGAAAAACTGTTTTTT	CASTPGVGEKLFF
TRBV10-3	TRBJ1-3	many	NA	TGTGCCATCAGTCCCGGCCCCCATTCTGGAAACACCATATATTTT	CAISPGPHSGNTIYF
TRBV20-1	TRBJ1-4	many	TRBD1	TGCAGTGCTAGGCTGGACAGGGGAACGAATGAAAAACTGTTTTTT	CSARLDRGTNEKLFF
TRBV10-1	TRBJ2-7	NA	TRBD1	TGTGCCAGCAGTCACGCGCCGGACAGGGTTTTTGGCGAGCAGCACTTC	CASSHAPDRVFGEQHF
TRBV2	TRBJ2-5	many	NA	TGTGCCAGCAGTGAAGTCCGCCTGGGAGAGACCCAGTACTTC	CASSEVRLGETQYF
TRBV7-9	TRBJ1-2	NA	TRBD1	TGTGCCAGCAGCTTAGCGTCAGCCGGGACAGGGGGCGGAGGCTACACCTTC	CASSLASAGTGGGGYTF
TRBV6-5	TRBJ2-2	NA	NA	TGTGCCAGCAGTTATGACTTCGGGAGCACCGGGGAGCTGTTTTTT	CASSYDFGSTGELFF
TRBV15	TRBJ1-6	NA	TRBD1	TGTGCCACGGGACAGACCGATGGGGGAGAGACCAATTCACCCCTCCACTTT	CATGQTDGGETNSPLHF
TRBV29-1	TRBJ2-5	NA	TRBD1	TGCAGCGTCCAGGACAGGGGGGGCGAGACCCAGTACTTC	CSVQDRGGETQYF
TRBV10-3	TRBJ1-2	few	TRBD1	TGTGCCAGCAGTTTTCCGGGACAGCCACCCTATGGCTACACCTTC	CASSFPGQPPYGYTF
TRBV28	TRBJ2-5	NA	NA	TGTGCCAGCAGCCAAGCTGCGACCAACAAAGAGACCCAGTACTTC	CASSQAATNKETQYF
TRBV2	TRBJ2-7	NA	NA	TGTGCCAGCAGGACATCCAATGAGCAGTACTTC	CASRTSNEQYF
TRBV6-5	TRBJ1-2	many	NA	TGTGCCAGCAGTGCAACAGGGACGGATGGCTACACCTTC	CASSATGTDGYTF
TRBV5-5	TRBJ2-5	NA	NA	TGTGCCAGCAGCTCAGCGTACGGGGAGTTCCAAGAGACCCAGTACTTC	CASSSAYGEFQETQYF
TRBV5-1	TRBJ1-5	many	NA	TGCGCCAGCAGCCGCGACGGGAGCAATCAGCCCCAGCATTTT	CASSRDGSNQPQHF
TRBV7-3	TRBJ2-7	many	TRBD2	TGTGCCAGCAGTCCTCGCGGGGGAACCTACGAGCAGTACTTC	CASSPRGGTYEQYF
TRBV2	TRBJ2-2	NA	TRBD1	TGTGCCAGCAGGCGGACAGGGGCCGGGGAGCTGTTTTTT	CASRRTGAGELFF
TRBV7-6	TRBJ1-5	few	NA	TGTGCCAGCAGCCTCTCGGACAGTTTTAATCAGCCCCAGCATTTT	CASSLSDSFNQPQHF
TRBV6-1	TRBJ1-1	few	NA	TGTGCCAGCAGTGAAGTTGTTACGGGACCCACTGAAGCTTTCTTT	CASSEVVTGPTEAFF
TRBV7-2	TRBJ1-2	many	NA	TGTGCCAGCAGCCCCCTCGGGGGCGACTATGGCTACACCTTC	CASSPLGGDYGYTF
TRBV5-1	TRBJ2-7	NA	NA	TGCGCCAGCAGCTTGATCGCGAGTGACCGGGACCTACTCAACCACGAGCAGTACTTC	CASSLIASDRDLLNHEQYF
TRBV15	TRBJ1-1	many	TRBD1	TGTGCCACCAGCAGGGAGGACAGGCGGAGTGAGGCTTTCTTT	CATSREDRRSEAFF
TRBV15	TRBJ2-3	NA	TRBD2	TGTGCCACCAGCCGGACTAGCGGGAGGAATACGCAGTATTTT	CATSRTSGRNTQYF
TRBV9	TRBJ1-5	few	NA	TGTGCCAGCAGCGTGGGTAGGGGAATGCAGCCCCAGCATTTT	CASSVGRGMQPQHF
TRBV2	TRBJ1-1	NA	NA	TGTGCCAGCAGTTTATTTTGGGGGACTGAAGCTTTCTTT	CASSLFWGTEAFF
TRBV25-1	TRBJ1-2	many	NA	TGTGCCAGCAGTGAATCAAGAGGAAGCTATGGCTACACCTTC	CASSESRGSYGYTF
TRBV24-1	TRBJ2-1	NA	NA	TGTGCCACCAGTGGCTCGGGTCTACCAGGCCACAATGAGCAGTTCTTC	CATSGSGLPGHNEQFF
TRBV7-2	TRBJ1-1	many	TRBD1	TGTGCCAGCAGCCCGTGGGACAGGGGGTCGGCTTTCTTT	CASSPWDRGSAFF
TRBV10-3	TRBJ1-5	NA	NA	TGTGCCATCAGTGGGTCCCTAGGGGCCCAGCATTTT	CAISGSLGAQHF
TRBV6-6	TRBJ1-3	many	TRBD1	TGTGCCAGCAGTTACCTGGGACAGGGAGGTGGAAACACCATATATTTT	CASSYLGQGGGNTIYF
TRBV24-1	TRBJ2-7	NA	NA	TGTGCCACCAGTGATTTGAGTGGGGAGCTGTATTTC	CATSDLSGELYF
TRBV10-3	TRBJ1-2	NA	TRBD1	TGTGCCATCAGAGGAGGGACAGGACGCTACGAGGGCTATGGCTACACCTTC	CAIRGGTGRYEGYGYTF
TRBV2	TRBJ2-5	many	NA	TGTGCCAGCAGTGAAATGACGGACATGGTGGCGACCCAGTACTTC	CASSEMTDMVATQYF
TRBV2	TRBJ1-5	few	NA	TGTGCCATCAGTGACCCCGGGGGGCAAGAGACCCAGCATTTT	CAISDPGGQETQHF
TRBV19	TRBJ1-1	many	NA	TGTGCCAGCAAATTGGGGAACACTGAAGCTTTCTTT	CASKLGNTEAFF
TRBV25-1	TRBJ1-4	NA	NA	TGTGCTAGACTCGGGACGGATGAAAAACTGTTTTTT	CARLGTDEKLFF
TRBV12-5	TRBJ2-5	NA	TRBD1	TGTGCTAGTGGTTTGGTCCTCGGACAGGGGAAAGAGACCCAGTACTTC	CASGLVLGQGKETQYF
TRBV6-2/TRBV6-3	TRBJ1-6	many	TRBD1	TGTGCCAGCAGTAAGGGACAGTCCGGATCTTCACCCCTCCACTTT	CASSKGQSGSSPLHF
TRBV29-1	TRBJ1-4	NA	NA	TGCAGCGTTGAAGACGGGGGTCATGAAAAACTGTTTTTT	CSVEDGGHEKLFF
TRBV2	TRBJ2-1	NA	NA	TGTGCCAGCAGTCGGGCCGCTTGGCAGTTCTTC	CASSRAAWQFF
TRBV20-1	TRBJ1-5	NA	NA	TGCAGTGCTAGGGGGGGGGCGGGCAATCAGCCCCAGCATTTT	CSARGGAGNQPQHF
TRBV2	TRBJ2-5	many	NA	TGTGCCAGCCGGAGGGAGACCCAGTACTTC	CASRRETQYF
TRBV2	TRBJ1-6	NA	NA	TGTGCCAGCAGTCCGCCGGGGGACACCCAAAATTCACCCCTCCACTTT	CASSPPGDTQNSPLHF
TRBV10-3	TRBJ1-5	once	NA	TGTGCCATCAAGACCGAGACACGGCAGCCCCAGCATTTT	CAIKTETRQPQHF
TRBV20-1	TRBJ2-7	many	NA	TGCAGTGTTCCCAGGGCTTCGAGCTCCTACGAGCAGTACTTC	CSVPRASSSYEQYF